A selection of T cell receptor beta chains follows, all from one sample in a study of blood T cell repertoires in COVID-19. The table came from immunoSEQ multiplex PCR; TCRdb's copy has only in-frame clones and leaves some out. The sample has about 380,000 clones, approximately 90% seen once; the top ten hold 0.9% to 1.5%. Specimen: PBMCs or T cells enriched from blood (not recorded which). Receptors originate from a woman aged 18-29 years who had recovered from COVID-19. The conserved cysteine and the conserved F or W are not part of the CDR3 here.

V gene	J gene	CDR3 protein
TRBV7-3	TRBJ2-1	ASSPGSGNEQF
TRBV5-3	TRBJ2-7	ARSFTLEQY
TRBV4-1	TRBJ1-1	ASSHDRNTEAF
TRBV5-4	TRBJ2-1	ASSYSISSYNEQF
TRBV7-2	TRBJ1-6	ASSPRTGLSSYNSPLH
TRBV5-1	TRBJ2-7	ASSPGTGALSSYEQY
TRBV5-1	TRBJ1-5	ASSIQGRPRPQH
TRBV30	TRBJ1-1	AWSVKGGGTEAF
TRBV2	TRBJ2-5	ASRRGSGETQY
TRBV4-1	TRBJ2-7	ASSQAVGLAGVGQY
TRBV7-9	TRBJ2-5	ASSLERGTQY
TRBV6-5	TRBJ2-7	ASTLGQGAEQY
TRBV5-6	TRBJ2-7	ASSFGDYEQY
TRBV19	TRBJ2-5	ASSIDGTEETQY
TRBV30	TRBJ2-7	AWTRTGAYEQY
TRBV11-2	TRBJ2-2	ASSRSGTNTGELF
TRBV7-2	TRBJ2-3	ASSLVGTGVSTDTQY
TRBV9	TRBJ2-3	ASSSPPGGTDTQY
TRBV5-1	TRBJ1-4	ASSSTTGYTTNEKLF
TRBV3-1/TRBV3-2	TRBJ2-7	ASSFEGQISYEQY
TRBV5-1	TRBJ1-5	ASSQTDSVNQPQH
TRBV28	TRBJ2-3	ASSSDRTSDTQY
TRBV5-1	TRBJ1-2	ASSLAGDLYGYT
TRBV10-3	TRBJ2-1	AISAWGQERGSNEQF
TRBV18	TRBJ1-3	ASSQTGTGTGNTIY
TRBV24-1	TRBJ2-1	ATSDLMPGGTNEQF
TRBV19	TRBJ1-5	ASTSGGQGNQPQH
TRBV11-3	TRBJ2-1	ASSFAGRQGHAEQF
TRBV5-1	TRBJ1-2	ASSHDPSYGYT
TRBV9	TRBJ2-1	ASSMGLPNEQF
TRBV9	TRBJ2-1	ASSATSGGAGEQF